This T cell receptor beta chain was identified in a study of T cell changes during pregnancy in multiple sclerosis. This table comes from immunoSEQ multiplex PCR, and its TCRdb copy is limited to in-frame clones, with some not included. The sample has fewer than 95,000 clones, approximately 92% seen once. The CDR3 extends over 15 amino acids. Germline loops: CDR1 MNHEY, CDR2 SMNVEV (reference sequence). V was clipped by 6 bases and J by 7 bases; unmatched bases: 14. This chain connects TRBV27 to TRBJ2-7; 8 nucleotides agree with TRBD1. Specimen: peripheral blood, collected in the first trimester of pregnancy. This TCR was sampled from a female donor with multiple sclerosis, enrolled in a pregnancy study. CDR3 DNA: TGTGCCAGCAGAAACCCACCCCAGGGGGCCGGAGAGCAGTACTTC. This encodes CASRNPPQGAGEQYF.